Listed here is a single T cell receptor (beta chain). What it recognizes is unknown. These data belong to a study of CD8+CD57+ T cells in acquired aplastic anemia. Study context: 3 to 4 ug was the average amount of DNA from sorted CD4+ and CD8+ cells.

Genomic DNA was employed as the template in profiling TCR beta VDJ and CDR3. TCRdb analysed the reads with MiXCR anew, one entry per CDR3 protein. Of 150,000 to 200,000 distinct CDR3 sequences detected, under 75% appear once; the ten largest clones hold 45% to 50%. Trimming at V came to 2 bases and at J to 6 bases, leaving 7 bases not matched to a gene. From germline, CDR1 is WSHSY and CDR2 SAAADI. This CDR3 spans 14 amino acids. Study-level results: Patients and controls had in common twenty-nine CD8+ CDR3 sequences.

Sequenced: sorted CD4+, CD8+, or CD8+CD57+ T cells (not recorded which) from PBMCs. The sequence came from a human donor in good health. V is TRBV10-2 and J is TRBJ2-7; 7 bases are a match to TRBD2. As DNA, the CDR3 is TGCGCCAGCAGTGAGATCGGACTAGTTGGCGAGCAGTACTTC. Its translation is CASSEIGLVGEQYF.